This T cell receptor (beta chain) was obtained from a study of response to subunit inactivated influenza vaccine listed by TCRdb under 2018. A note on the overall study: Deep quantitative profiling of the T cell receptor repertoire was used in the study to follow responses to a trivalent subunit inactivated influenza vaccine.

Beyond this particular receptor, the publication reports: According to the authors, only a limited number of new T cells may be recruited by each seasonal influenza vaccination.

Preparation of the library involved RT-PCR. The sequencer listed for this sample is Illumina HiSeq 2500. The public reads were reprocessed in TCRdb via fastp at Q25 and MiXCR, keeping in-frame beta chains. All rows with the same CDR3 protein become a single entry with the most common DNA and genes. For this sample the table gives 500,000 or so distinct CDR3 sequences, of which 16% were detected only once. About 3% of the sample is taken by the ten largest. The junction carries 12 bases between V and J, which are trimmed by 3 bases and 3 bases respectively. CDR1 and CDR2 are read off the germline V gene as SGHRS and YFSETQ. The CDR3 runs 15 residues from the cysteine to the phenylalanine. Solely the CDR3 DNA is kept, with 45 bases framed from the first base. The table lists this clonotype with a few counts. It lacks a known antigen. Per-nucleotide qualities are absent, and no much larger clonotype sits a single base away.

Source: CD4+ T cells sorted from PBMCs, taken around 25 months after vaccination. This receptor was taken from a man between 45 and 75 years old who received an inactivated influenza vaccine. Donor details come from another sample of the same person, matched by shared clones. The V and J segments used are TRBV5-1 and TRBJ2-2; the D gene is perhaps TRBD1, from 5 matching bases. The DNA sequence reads TGCGCCAGCAGCTCGACAGTTCTTGACACCGGGGAGCTGTTTTTT. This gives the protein CASSSTVLDTGELFF.